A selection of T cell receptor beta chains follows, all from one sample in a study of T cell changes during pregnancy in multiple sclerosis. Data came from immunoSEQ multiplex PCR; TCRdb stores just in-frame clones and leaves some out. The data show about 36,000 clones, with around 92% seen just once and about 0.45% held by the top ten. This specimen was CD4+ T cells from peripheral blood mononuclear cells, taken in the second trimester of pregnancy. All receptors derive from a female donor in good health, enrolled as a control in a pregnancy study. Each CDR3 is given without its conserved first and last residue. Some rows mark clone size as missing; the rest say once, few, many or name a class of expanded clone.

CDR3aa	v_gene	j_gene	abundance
ASSESGGTNEKLF	TRBV2	TRBJ1-4	.
ASSQDTNQPQH	TRBV7-9	TRBJ1-5	.
ASSVVSGGVNTGELF	TRBV9	TRBJ2-2	.
ASSEEAVGGTQY	TRBV2	TRBJ2-3	once
ASSLNPRDFKNIQY	TRBV4-1	TRBJ2-4	.
ASGLGGESAKNIQY	TRBV5-4	TRBJ2-4	.
ASGPGTSGGVNNEQF	TRBV12-5	TRBJ2-1	.
ASSYDRKDQPQH	TRBV6-5	TRBJ1-5	.
SAGLTFTDTQY	TRBV29-1	TRBJ2-3	.
ASARDRANTQY	TRBV5-6	TRBJ2-3	few
ASSTRTKQETQY	TRBV19	TRBJ2-5	.
ASSPTGLADEQY	TRBV28	TRBJ2-7	once
ASTHGRGLMNTEAF	TRBV6-6	TRBJ1-1	.
ASYQGVNYNEQF	TRBV6-6	TRBJ2-1	.
ASSFGGGQETQY	TRBV7-2	TRBJ2-5	.
ASSIVDRADTQY	TRBV5-1	TRBJ2-3	.
ASSWGQTLGEQY	TRBV7-2	TRBJ2-7	.
ASSRGLAGGPGNTQY	TRBV5-4	TRBJ2-3	.
ASSIGTTPETQY	TRBV19	TRBJ2-5	.
ASSLNTGANTEAF	TRBV7-8	TRBJ1-1	.
ASSYSTGAQRKQY	TRBV6-5	TRBJ2-7	.
ASSRDHSGANVLT	TRBV7-6	TRBJ2-6	.